This record covers a single T cell receptor (beta chain). This specimen belongs to a study of control samples from healthy donors and cancer patients. The germline V gene encodes CDR1 SGHRS and CDR2 YFSETQ. CDR3 length: 13 amino acids. V lost 3 bases, J lost 5 bases, and 11 bases lay in between. The repertoire was sequenced with immunoSEQ multiplex PCR; TCRdb's copy has only in-frame clones and lacks some. The profile shows about 89,000 clones, about 85% of them singletons. The sample was blood. The gene calls are TRBV5-1 and TRBJ2-5; D unresolved. The sequence was collected from a woman in her thirties or forties in good health. CDR3 sequence: CASSSFLGETQYF. Written as DNA, the CDR3 is TGCGCCAGCAGCTCTTTTCTGGGGGAGACCCAGTACTTC. Full variable domain (rest looked up from reference TRBV5-1 and TRBJ2-5): KAGVTQTPRYLIKTRGQQVTLSCSPISGHRSVSWYQQTPGQGLQFLFEYFSETQRNKGNFPGRFSGRQFSNSRSEMNVSTLELGDSALYLCASSSFLGETQYFGPGTRLLVL.